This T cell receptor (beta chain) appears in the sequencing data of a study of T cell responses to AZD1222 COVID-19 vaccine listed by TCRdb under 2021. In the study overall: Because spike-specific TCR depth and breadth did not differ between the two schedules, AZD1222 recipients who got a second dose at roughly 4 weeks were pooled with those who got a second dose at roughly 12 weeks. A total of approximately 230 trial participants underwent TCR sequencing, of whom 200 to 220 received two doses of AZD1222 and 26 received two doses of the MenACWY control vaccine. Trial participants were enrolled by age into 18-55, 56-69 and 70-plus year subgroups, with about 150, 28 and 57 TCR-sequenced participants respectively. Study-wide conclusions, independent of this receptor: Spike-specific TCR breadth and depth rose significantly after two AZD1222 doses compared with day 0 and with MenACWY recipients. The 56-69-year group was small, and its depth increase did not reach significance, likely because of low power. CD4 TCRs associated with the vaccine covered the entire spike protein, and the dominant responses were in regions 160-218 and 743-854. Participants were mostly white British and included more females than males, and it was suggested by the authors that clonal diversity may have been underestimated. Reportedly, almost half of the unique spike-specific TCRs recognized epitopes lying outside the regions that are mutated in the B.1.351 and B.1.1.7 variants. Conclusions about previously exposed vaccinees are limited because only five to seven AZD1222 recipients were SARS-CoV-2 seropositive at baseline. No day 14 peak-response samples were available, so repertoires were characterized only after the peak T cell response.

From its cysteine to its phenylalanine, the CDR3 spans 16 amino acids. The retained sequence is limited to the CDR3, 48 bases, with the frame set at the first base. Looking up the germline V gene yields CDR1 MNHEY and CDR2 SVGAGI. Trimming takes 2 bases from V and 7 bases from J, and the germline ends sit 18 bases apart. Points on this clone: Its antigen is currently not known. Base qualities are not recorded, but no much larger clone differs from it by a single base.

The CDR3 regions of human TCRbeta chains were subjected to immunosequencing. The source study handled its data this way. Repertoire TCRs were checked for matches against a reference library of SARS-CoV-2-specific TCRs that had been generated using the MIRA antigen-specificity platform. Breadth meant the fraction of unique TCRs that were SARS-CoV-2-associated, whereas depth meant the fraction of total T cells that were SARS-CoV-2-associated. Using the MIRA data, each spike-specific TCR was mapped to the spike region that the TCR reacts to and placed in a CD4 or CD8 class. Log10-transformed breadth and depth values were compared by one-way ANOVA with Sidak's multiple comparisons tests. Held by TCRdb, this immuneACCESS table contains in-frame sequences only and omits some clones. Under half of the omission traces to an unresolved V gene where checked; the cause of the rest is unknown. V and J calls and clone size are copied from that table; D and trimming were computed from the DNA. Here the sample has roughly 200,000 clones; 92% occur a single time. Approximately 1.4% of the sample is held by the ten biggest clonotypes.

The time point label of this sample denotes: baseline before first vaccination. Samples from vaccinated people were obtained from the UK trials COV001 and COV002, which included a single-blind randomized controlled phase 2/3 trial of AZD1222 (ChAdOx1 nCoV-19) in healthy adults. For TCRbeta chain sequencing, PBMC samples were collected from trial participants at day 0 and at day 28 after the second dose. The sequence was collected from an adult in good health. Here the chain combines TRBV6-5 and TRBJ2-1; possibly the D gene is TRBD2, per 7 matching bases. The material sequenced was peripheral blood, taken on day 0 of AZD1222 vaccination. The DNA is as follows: TGTGCCAGCAGTTACCGGGCTACGGGGGGCGTGAATGAGCAGTTCTTC. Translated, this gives CASSYRATGGVNEQFF.